A single sample is the source of the 5 T cell receptor beta chains below, sequenced in a study of T cells in Graves' hyperthyroidism and ophthalmopathy. RNA transcripts served as the template for amplifying TCR beta CDR3 regions. Carried out on the TCR CDR3, a first-round RT-PCR used the HTBI primer set. In TCRdb, the multiplex PCR reads were re-called with MiXCR into one record per CDR3 protein. The sample consists of 220,000 or so distinct CDR3 sequences, around 15% of them appearing once. Sequencing was done on a sample of blood. The source is a woman aged 18 to 35 with Graves' ophthalmopathy.

This clonotype has a count of ten or more. The chain links TRBV2 to TRBJ2-5; the D gene is possibly TRBD1 (6 bases). Germline CDR1 reads SNHLY; CDR2 reads FYNNEI. This CDR3 contains 16 residues. The V gene lost 5 bases and the J gene lost 4 bases, with 20 bases spanning the gap. In DNA form, the CDR3 reads TGTGCCAGCAGTCTTTACCGGGACACGCGGAGAGAGACCCAGTACTTC. Translated: CASSLYRDTRRETQYF.

This clonotype came up once. The chain joins TRBV10-1 to TRBJ2-6, with 7 bases that match TRBD1. Trimming took 0 bases from V and 0 from J; bases not matched to a gene: 11. This CDR3 has 20 amino acids. CDR1 WNHNN and CDR2 SYGVQD come from the germline V gene (reference sequence). The chain's CDR3 is CASSESGVRTGSSGANVLTF. The CDR3 DNA is TGCGCCAGCAGTGAGTCAGGGGTCAGGACAGGAAGCTCTGGGGCCAACGTCCTGACTTTC.

In its sample, this clonotype was seen many times. The J gene is TRBJ1-1, the V gene TRBV29-1; D call uncertain. The V gene's germline CDR1 is SQVTM and CDR2 ANQGSEA. V was pared by 4 bases and J by 1 base, with 10 bases between. There are 13 residues in the CDR3. The CDR3 DNA reads as TGCAGCGTTGCTCGACAACCGAACACTGAAGCTTTCTTT. Amino acids: CSVARQPNTEAFF. Variable domain in full (rest from reference TRBV29-1 and TRBJ1-1): SAVISQKPSRDICQRGTSLTIQCQVDSQVTMMFWYRQQPGQSLTLIATANQGSEATYESGFVIDKFPISRPNLTFSTLTVSNMSPEDSSIYLCSVARQPNTEAFFGQGTRLTVV.

This clonotype was seen repeatedly, ten times or more. The genes are TRBV7-6 and TRBJ1-3; TRBD1 matches 9 bases. CDR1 SGHVS and CDR2 FNYEAQ come from the germline V gene. The CDR3 spans 16 residues. J gave up 3 bases and V 5 bases, and 8 bases lay outside the gene matches. In DNA form, the CDR3 reads TGTGCCAGCAGCCAAGGACAGGGGTTAATTGGAAACACCATATATTTT. Translated, it gives CASSQGQGLIGNTIYF.

The CDR3 region is CSANYKVSGELFF. In DNA form, the CDR3 reads TGCAGTGCGAACTATAAAGTGTCCGGGGAGCTGTTTTTT. The rearrangement uses TRBV20-1 and TRBJ2-2; no clear D gene. The CDR3 has 13 residues. Germline V CDR1 and CDR2: DFQATT, SNEGSKA (reference sequence). Trimming took off 6 bases at V and 6 bases at J, with 14 bases between the two ends.